These 5 T cell receptor beta chains came from one sample sequenced in a study of T cell responses to AZD1222 COVID-19 vaccine. The data were produced by immunoSEQ multiplex PCR, yet TCRdb's version contains in-frame clones alone and is incomplete. The sample carries fewer than 150,000 clones, over 85% recorded once. Sequenced here: peripheral blood, sampled on day 0 of AZD1222 vaccination. These receptors originate from an adult in good health.

The gene calls are TRBV6-6 and TRBJ1-5, with a tentative D call TRBD1 (6 bases). The CDR3 totals 16 residues. Trimming took off 6 bases at V and 1 base at J, with 16 bases between the two ends. Germline-derived CDR1 and CDR2 are MNHNY and SVGAGI (reference sequence). CDR3 sequence: CASSPPPGVSNQPQHF. The CDR3 nucleotides read TGTGCCAGCAGCCCCCCGCCAGGGGTAAGCAATCAGCCCCAGCATTTT.

The chain couples TRBV4-2 to TRBJ2-5, with D tentatively TRBD2 (6 bases). CDR1 and CDR2 (germline): LGHNA, YNFKEQ. The V and J ends lost 4 bases and 0 bases respectively, with 9 bases between them. The CDR3 extends over 14 amino acids. CDR3 region: CASSPGTYQETQYF. The CDR3 DNA reads TGTGCCAGCAGCCCCGGGACTTACCAAGAGACCCAGTACTTC.

This chain connects TRBV10-1 to TRBJ2-7, with D possibly TRBD2 on 6 matching bases. V was shortened by 2 bases and J by 0 bases, with 11 bases between the two germline ends. The CDR3 has 15 residues. Germline V gene data show CDR1 as WNHNN and CDR2 as SYGVQD (reference sequence). This chain's CDR3 is CASSEASSGSYEQYF. The DNA of the CDR3 is TGCGCCAGCAGTGAGGCAAGTAGCGGCTCCTACGAGCAGTACTTC.

This clone has just one count. The chain combines TRBV7-2 with TRBJ2-2, with D hard to call. CDR1 SGHTA and CDR2 FQGNSA come from the germline V gene. The CDR3 runs to 12 residues. Trimming removed 5 bases from V and 7 bases from J, with 8 bases in between. CDR3 amino acids: CASSLSHGELFF. CDR3 DNA: TGTGCCAGCAGCCTAAGCCACGGGGAGCTGTTTTTT. The variable domain in full, completed from reference TRBV7-2 and TRBJ2-2, reads GAGVSQSPSNKVTEKGKDVELRCDPISGHTALYWYRQSLGQGLEFLIYFQGNSAPDKSGLPSDRFSAERTGGSVSTLTIQRTQQEDSAVYLCASSLSHGELFFGEGSRLTVL.

This chain links TRBV27 with TRBJ1-4; 8 bases are shared with TRBD1. The CDR3 is 16 residues long. CDR1 is MNHEY and CDR2 is SMNVEV in the germline V gene (reference sequence). The J segment lost 4 bases and the V segment lost 6 bases, leaving 10 bases of the junction unmatched. Here the CDR3 reads CASSPQGARVNEKLFF. DNA for the CDR3: TGTGCCAGCAGCCCGCAGGGGGCGCGGGTTAATGAAAAACTGTTTTTT.